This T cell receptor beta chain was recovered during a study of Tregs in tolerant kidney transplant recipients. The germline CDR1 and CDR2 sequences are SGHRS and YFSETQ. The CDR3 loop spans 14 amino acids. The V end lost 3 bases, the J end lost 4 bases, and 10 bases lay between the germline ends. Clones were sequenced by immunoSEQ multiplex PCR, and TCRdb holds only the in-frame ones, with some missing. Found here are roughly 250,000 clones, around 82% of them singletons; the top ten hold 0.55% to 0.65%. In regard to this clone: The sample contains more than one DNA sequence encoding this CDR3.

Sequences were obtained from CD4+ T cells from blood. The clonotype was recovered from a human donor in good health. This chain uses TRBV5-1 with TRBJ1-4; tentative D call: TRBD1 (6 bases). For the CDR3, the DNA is TGCGCCAGCAGCTCCACAGGGAGTAATGAAAAACTGTTTTTT. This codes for CASSSTGSNEKLFF.